The 20 T cell receptor beta chains below all came from one sample that was sequenced in a study of cytomegalovirus exposure and HLA in healthy donors. It was with 60 Vbeta and 13 Jbeta primers that the PCR ran. The method was immunoSEQ multiplex PCR; TCRdb's version includes in-frame clones alone and lacks a portion of them. The sample lists roughly 160,000 clones, 80% occurring once. The specimen sequenced was PBMCs. The receptors come from a man younger than 45 in good health and CMV-seronegative.

About this clone itself: Other DNA sequences in the sample encode the same CDR3. The chain combines TRBV5-1 with TRBJ2-5, with D unclear. V shed 4 bases and J shed 2 bases, with 6 bases lying between them. The CDR3 contains 12 residues. Germline loops: CDR1 SGHRS, CDR2 YFSETQ. The CDR3 protein is CASSLAQETQYF. CDR3 in DNA: TGCGCCAGCAGCCTGGCTCAAGAGACCCAGTACTTC.

This clone came up a few times. The chain combines TRBV11-3 with TRBJ2-7, with D possibly TRBD2 on 5 matching bases. Per the germline V gene, CDR1 is SGHNT and CDR2 is YENEEA. V was clipped by 9 bases and J by 2 bases, with 17 bases between them. This CDR3 spans 14 amino acids. CDR3: CARGRGFMTYEQYF. CDR3 DNA: TGTGCCAGGGGTCGGGGTTTTATGACCTACGAGCAGTACTTC.

This chain joins TRBV6-5 and TRBJ1-3, with D tentatively TRBD1 (6 bases). This CDR3 is 16 amino acids long. The V gene lost 2 bases and the J gene lost 1 base, with 12 bases spanning the gap. From germline, CDR1 is MNHEY and CDR2 SVGAGI. The CDR3 loop is CASSYGQLPSGNTIYF. CDR3 bases: TGTGCCAGCAGTTACGGACAGCTCCCATCTGGAAACACCATATATTTT.

The chain employs TRBV7-5 and TRBJ1-5. TRBV7-5 is termed a pseudogene. This CDR3 has 16 residues. The CDR3 DNA reads as TGTGCCAGAAGCCAATCCCAGCGGGGTCTGCATCAGCCCCAGCATTTT. This translates into CARSQSQRGLHQPQHF.

The chain carries TRBV7-9 and TRBJ1-2; the match to TRBD1 covers 7 bases. Germline CDR1 and CDR2: SEHNR and FQNEAQ (reference sequence). V lost 7 bases, J lost 5 bases, and 7 bases stayed unmatched. This CDR3 spans 13 amino acids. This chain's CDR3 is CASTLGGAYGYTF. The CDR3 coding sequence is TGTGCCAGCACCCTAGGGGGCGCTTATGGCTACACCTTC.

Concerning this clone itself: The sample carries other DNA sequences with the same CDR3. The chain combines TRBV9 with TRBJ2-5; the match to TRBD1 covers 7 bases. In germline, CDR1 is SGDLS, CDR2 YYNGEE. V dropped 0 bases and J dropped 1; count of bases not matched to a gene: 3. This CDR3 comprises 15 residues. The CDR3 loop reads CASSVGGGSQETQYF. CDR3 coding DNA: TGTGCCAGCAGCGTAGGAGGGGGCTCCCAAGAGACCCAGTACTTC.

Only a few counts were recorded for this clone. V and J are TRBV5-6 and TRBJ1-1, with 10 bases matching TRBD1. Germline-derived CDR1 and CDR2 are SGHDT and YYEEEE. The CDR3 runs to 14 residues. The J segment lost 5 bases and the V segment lost 3 bases, leaving 4 bases of the junction unmatched. In DNA, the CDR3 is TGTGCCAGCAGCTGGACAGGGGGTTGGACTGAAGCTTTCTTT. Its translation is CASSWTGGWTEAFF. Looking up the rest from reference TRBV5-6 and TRBJ1-1 gives the full variable domain: DAGVTQSPTHLIKTRGQQVTLRCSPKSGHDTVSWYQQALGQGPQFIFQYYEEEERQRGNFPDRFSGHQFPNYSSELNVNALLLGDSALYLCASSWTGGWTEAFFGQGTRLTVV.

The chain has TRBV5-1 and TRBJ1-6; possibly TRBD1 for D (5 bases). The CDR3 has 14 amino acids. Trimming shortened V by 0 bases and J by 10 bases, and 11 bases separated the two germline ends. Germline CDR1 SGHRS, CDR2 YFSETQ. The CDR3, as DNA: TGCGCCAGCAGCTTGGAGGGGATAAACTCACCCCTCCACTTT. Protein product: CASSLEGINSPLHF.

This chain connects TRBV19 to TRBJ2-7; 10 bases line up with TRBD1. Germline values: CDR1 LNHDA, CDR2 SQIVND (reference sequence). Germline trimming cut 5 bases from V and 7 bases from J; bases unmatched to any gene: 8. This CDR3 comprises 14 residues. In DNA, the CDR3 is TGTGCCAGTAGTCCGGGACAGGGGTCTCGAGAGCAGTACTTC. Translated, it gives CASSPGQGSREQYF. Based on the CDR3 plus reference TRBV19 and TRBJ2-7, the full variable domain is DGGITQSPKYLFRKEGQNVTLSCEQNLNHDAMYWYRQDPGQGLRLIYYSQIVNDFQKGDIAEGYSVSREKKESFPLTVTSAQKNPTAFYLCASSPGQGSREQYFGPGTRLTVT.

This chain joins TRBV5-8 and TRBJ1-2, with 8 nucleotides matching TRBD1. Germline trimming cut 5 bases from V and 6 bases from J; bases unmatched to any gene: 9. Germline-derived CDR1 and CDR2 are SGHTS and YDEGEE. This CDR3 has 14 residues. The CDR3 nucleotides are TGTGCCAGCAGGACCCAGGGGGCAGGCGATGGCTACACCTTC. Its protein is CASRTQGAGDGYTF.

V and J are TRBV6-5 and TRBJ1-1, with a possible D match to TRBD1 (5 bases). Germline values: CDR1 MNHEY, CDR2 SVGAGI. V lost 5 bases to trimming and J lost 1 base, with 14 bases between them. CDR3 length: 15 amino acids. CDR3 sequence: CASSAPGVGNTEAFF. The DNA of the CDR3 is TGTGCCAGCAGTGCCCCGGGGGTCGGGAACACTGAAGCTTTCTTT.

This sequence joins TRBV27 and TRBJ1-6; 8 bases match TRBD1. CDR3 length equals 17 residues. V was clipped by 6 bases and J by 9 bases; unmatched bases: 16. In germline, CDR1 is MNHEY, CDR2 SMNVEV (reference sequence). This CDR3 is CASRTGTGLTSGSPLHF. The CDR3 DNA follows: TGTGCCAGCAGGACCGGGACAGGCCTTACATCAGGTTCACCCCTCCACTTT.

The CDR3 DNA is TGTGCCTGGGGAAGAGGACACTTATACGAGCAGTACTTC. Amino acids: CAWGRGHLYEQYF. This chain links TRBV30 with TRBJ2-7, with a tentative D call TRBD1 (5 bases). The CDR3 length is 13 residues. The germline V and J ends were trimmed by 5 bases and 4 bases, with 15 bases remaining between them. Germline V gene sequence: CDR1 GTSNPN, CDR2 SVGIG (reference sequence).

The rearrangement joins TRBV6-5 to TRBJ2-7, with 7 bases that match TRBD1. Germline trimming cut 2 bases from V and 1 base from J; bases unmatched to any gene: 5. The CDR3 sequence is 15 residues long. CDR1 MNHEY and CDR2 SVGAGI come from the germline V gene. In DNA form, the CDR3 reads TGTGCCAGCAGTTACGGCGGACAGGCGTCCTACGAGCAGTACTTC. The encoded protein is CASSYGGQASYEQYF.

This clone was seen a handful of times. The gene calls are TRBV18 and TRBJ1-5, with D possibly matching TRBD1 (6 bases). V lost 2 bases to trimming and J lost 6 bases, with 11 bases between them. This CDR3 spans 14 amino acids. Looked up from germline, CDR1 is KGHSH and CDR2 is LQKENI. CDR3 in amino acids: CASSPGGDGQPQHF. DNA of the CDR3: TGTGCCAGCTCACCAGGGGGCGACGGTCAGCCCCAGCATTTT. Combining the CDR3 with reference TRBV18 and TRBJ1-5 gives the whole variable domain NAGVMQNPRHLVRRRGQEARLRCSPMKGHSHVYWYRQLPEEGLKFMVYLQKENIIDESGMPKERFSAEFPKEGPSILRIQQVVRGDSAAYFCASSPGGDGQPQHFGDGTRLSIL.

This clone was recorded only once. The gene calls are TRBV19 and TRBJ2-5; 7 bases are shared with TRBD1. The V gene end was trimmed by 5 bases and the J gene end by 4 bases; junction bases not matched to a gene: 10. This CDR3 has 15 amino acids. Germline V gives CDR1 LNHDA, CDR2 SQIVND (reference sequence). The CDR3 DNA reads TGTGCCAGTAGTGCCAACTCACAGGGGTCAGAGACCCAGTACTTC. Amino acid sequence: CASSANSQGSETQYF.

This clone has a single count. V usage is TRBV18 and J usage is TRBJ2-7; the D gene is possibly TRBD2 (6 bases). Germline V gives CDR1 KGHSH, CDR2 LQKENI. The CDR3 length is 17 residues. Trimming pared 4 bases from V and 4 bases from J, leaving 23 bases between. CDR3 in amino acids: CASSLSVPTSRPYEQYF. CDR3 coding DNA: TGTGCCAGCTCACTCTCCGTCCCTACTAGCAGACCATACGAGCAGTACTTC.

This sequence joins TRBV7-3 and TRBJ1-6; 7 positions match TRBD1. The trim removed 5 bases at V and 7 bases at J, leaving 8 bases unmatched. The CDR3 is 15 amino acids. Germline V CDR1 and CDR2: SGHTA, FQGTGA. The CDR3 DNA reads as TGTGCCAGCAGCCCTGGGACAGCCAAAAATTCACCCCTCCACTTT. This sequence encodes CASSPGTAKNSPLHF.

This chain connects TRBV4-2 to TRBJ2-7; D remains ambiguous. The germline V gene has CDR1 LGHNA and CDR2 YNFKEQ. Trimming shortened V by 0 bases and J by 3 bases, and 6 bases separated the two germline ends. The CDR3 loop spans 13 amino acids. CDR3 in amino acids: CASSQDRVYEQYF. The DNA of the CDR3 is TGTGCCAGCAGCCAAGATCGAGTCTACGAGCAGTACTTC.

The chain joins TRBV6-5 to TRBJ2-5; 7 bases map to TRBD2. The ends lost 0 bases at V and 3 bases at J; junction bases unmatched: 7. The CDR3 contains 16 residues. The germline V gene encodes CDR1 MNHEY and CDR2 SVGAGI. The CDR3 DNA sequence: TGTGCCAGCAGTTACTCCCGGCCCCGGGAGGAAGAGACCCAGTACTTC. Amino acid sequence: CASSYSRPREEETQYF.